Below are 7 T cell receptor beta chains sequenced from a single sample in a study of control samples from healthy donors and cancer patients. Only in-frame clones appear in the TCRdb table, and some are missing; sequencing was by immunoSEQ multiplex PCR. Here the sample spans about 69,000 clones, roughly 90% being singletons. The sample consisted of PBMCs. All receptors derive from a man aged 55-75 years with lung cancer.

The chain carries TRBV18 and TRBJ1-5; D is ambiguous. Trimming removed 2 bases at V and 3 bases at J, with 11 bases between. The CDR3 has 15 residues. Per the germline V gene, CDR1 is KGHSH and CDR2 is LQKENI. DNA for the CDR3: TGTGCCAGCTCACCAGCGGCCCTTTACAATCAGCCCCAGCATTTT. This codes for CASSPAALYNQPQHF.

V is TRBV6-5 and J is TRBJ1-6; TRBD1 agrees at 7 bases. Losses at the gene ends were 0 bases for V and 9 bases for J; bases not matched to a gene: 5. CDR3 size: 15 residues. In germline, CDR1 is MNHEY, CDR2 SVGAGI. CDR3 sequence: CASSYSRQGVSPLHF. Written as DNA, the CDR3 is TGTGCCAGCAGTTACTCCAGGCAGGGGGTTTCACCCCTCCACTTT.

The chain combines TRBV6-5 with TRBJ2-1; 11 bases are shared with TRBD1. The CDR3 consists of 15 residues. Unmatched junction bases numbered 3, after V lost 5 bases and J lost 3 bases. Germline V gene sequence: CDR1 MNHEY, CDR2 SVGAGI. The CDR3 coding sequence is TGTGCCAGCAGTAGGGGACAGGGGGTCTACAATGAGCAGTTCTTC. Its protein is CASSRGQGVYNEQFF.

This clone was counted a few times. The CDR3 sequence is CASSDSPRQGSDTQYF. The CDR3 bases are TGTGCCAGCAGTGATTCCCCGAGACAGGGGTCAGATACGCAGTATTTT. The chain recombines TRBV6-4 with TRBJ2-3; 8 positions match TRBD1. The V gene end was trimmed by 3 bases and the J gene end by 4 bases; junction bases not matched to a gene: 9. The CDR3 runs 16 residues. Germline loops: CDR1 MRHNA, CDR2 SNTAGT.

The rearrangement joins TRBV3-1 (or the pseudogene TRBV3-2) to TRBJ2-3, with D possibly called TRBD1 or TRBD2 (6 bases each). This CDR3 comprises 15 residues. Germline lookup yields CDR1 LGHDT and CDR2 YNNKEL (reference sequence). V was cut by 4 bases and J by 2 bases, with 13 bases left in between. In DNA form, the CDR3 reads TGTGCCAGCAGCCCGCGGGACACCTCCACAGATACGCAGTATTTT. This gives the protein CASSPRDTSTDTQYF.

The count of this clone is one. The rearrangement joins TRBV7-9 to TRBJ1-5, with a possible D match to TRBD1 (5 bases). V lost 6 bases to trimming and J lost 9 bases, with 15 bases between them. The CDR3 runs 13 residues. Germline loops: CDR1 SEHNR, CDR2 FQNEAQ (reference sequence). DNA of the CDR3: TGTGCCAGCAGTCATGAAGGGGACCGGCCCCAGCATTTT. This codes for CASSHEGDRPQHF.

This clone appeared a single time. The genes are TRBV30 and TRBJ1-2; 9 bases line up with TRBD1. CDR1 is GTSNPN, CDR2 SVGIG, per germline (reference sequence). Trimming took 1 base from V and 4 from J; bases not matched to a gene: 7. CDR3 length equals 15 residues. The CDR3, as DNA: TGTGCCTGGAGTGCTCCTACAGGGGGCCGCTATGGCTACACCTTC. Encoded protein: CAWSAPTGGRYGYTF.